These T cell receptor beta chains were read from a single sample in a study of T cells in Graves' hyperthyroidism and ophthalmopathy. Each CDR3 protein gets one entry after TCRdb re-called the multiplex PCR reads with MiXCR. The data contain approximately 400,000 distinct CDR3 sequences, under 15% of them singletons. The sample taken for sequencing was blood. Receptors originate from a woman in her thirties with Graves' hyperthyroidism. Each CDR3 is given with its conserved first and last residue. The D gene is left open where the match is weak. Clone size is not always given. Where it is, it says once, few, many or a class for expanded clones.

D gene	clone size	V gene	J gene	CDR3 protein	CDR3 DNA
TRBD1	.	TRBV29-1	TRBJ2-5	CSADRVGETQYF	TGCAGCGCGGACAGGGTTGGGGAGACCCAGTACTTC
TRBD1	.	TRBV27	TRBJ2-1	CASSLDRGVYNEQFF	TGTGCCAGCAGTTTGGACAGGGGAGTATACAATGAGCAGTTCTTC
.	.	TRBV5-1	TRBJ1-4	CASSLGAGITTNEKLFF	TGCGCCAGCAGCTTGGGAGCGGGGATAACAACTAATGAAAAACTGTTTTTT
TRBD2	many	TRBV12-5	TRBJ2-3	CASGFRLAARTDTQYF	TGTGCTAGTGGTTTCCGACTAGCGGCCCGCACAGATACGCAGTATTTT
.	many	TRBV9	TRBJ1-1	CASSDGAVYTEAFF	TGTGCCAGCAGCGACGGGGCGGTTTACACTGAAGCTTTCTTT
.	many	TRBV2	TRBJ2-2	CASSETLAGTGELFF	TGTGCCAGCAGTGAAACATTGGCGGGAACCGGGGAGCTGTTTTTT
TRBD1	.	TRBV7-2	TRBJ1-2	CASSPRQGIGTYGYTF	TGTGCCAGCAGCCCCCGACAGGGAATAGGGACCTATGGCTACACCTTC
TRBD1	many	TRBV12-3/TRBV12-4	TRBJ2-7	CASSSHHGQGEQYF	TGTGCCAGCAGTTCACACCACGGACAGGGGGAGCAGTACTTC
TRBD2	.	TRBV28	TRBJ2-3	CASSGLAGAPDTQYF	TGTGCCAGCAGCGGACTAGCGGGGGCCCCAGATACGCAGTATTTT
.	many	TRBV18	TRBJ1-2	CASSPGSFYGYTF	TGTGCCAGCTCACCGGGTAGCTTCTATGGCTACACCTTC
TRBD2	many	TRBV7-8	TRBJ2-7	CASSLGLAGVIEQYF	TGTGCCAGCAGCTTGGGACTAGCGGGAGTTATCGAGCAGTACTTC
TRBD1	.	TRBV19	TRBJ2-7	CASAGTGVNVQYF	TGTGCCAGCGCGGGGACAGGGGTTAACGTGCAGTACTTC
TRBD2	many	TRBV3-1	TRBJ2-3	CASSGLAGADTQYF	TGTGCCAGCAGTGGTCTAGCGGGAGCAGATACGCAGTATTTT
TRBD2	few	TRBV5-6	TRBJ2-1	CASRALAGVYNEQFF	TGTGCCAGCAGAGCTCTAGCGGGAGTCTACAATGAGCAGTTCTTC
TRBD1	many	TRBV27	TRBJ2-7	CASSMTGNSYEQYF	TGTGCCAGCAGTATGACAGGGAACTCCTACGAGCAGTACTTC
.	many	TRBV2	TRBJ1-1	CASIRNTEAFF	TGTGCCAGCATCCGGAACACTGAAGCTTTCTTT
.	few	TRBV7-2	TRBJ2-2	CASSLPFSGELFF	TGTGCCAGCAGCTTGCCCTTCTCGGGGGAGCTGTTTTTT
TRBD1	few	TRBV14	TRBJ2-2	CASSQARTGKNTGELFF	TGTGCCAGCAGCCAAGCTAGGACAGGGAAGAACACCGGGGAGCTGTTTTTT
TRBD1	.	TRBV13	TRBJ1-3	CASSLNRGKGGNTIYF	TGTGCCAGCAGCTTAAACAGGGGGAAGGGGGGAAACACCATATATTTT
TRBD1	.	TRBV19	TRBJ1-5	CASSIGQGFRQPQHF	TGTGCCAGTAGTATTGGACAGGGGTTTAGACAGCCCCAGCATTTT
TRBD1	few	TRBV18	TRBJ1-5	CASSPGTGLQPQHF	TGTGCCAGCTCACCCGGGACAGGATTACAGCCCCAGCATTTT
.	many	TRBV7-9	TRBJ2-1	CASSLDWDNEQFF	TGTGCCAGCAGCTTGGACTGGGACAATGAGCAGTTCTTC
.	.	TRBV6-1	TRBJ2-3	CASRALARLTDTQYF	TGTGCCAGCAGGGCTCTAGCTAGACTCACAGATACGCAGTATTTT
TRBD2	.	TRBV5-1	TRBJ2-3	CASSLALLAGTDTQYF	TGCGCCAGCAGCTTGGCCTTACTAGCGGGCACAGATACGCAGTATTTT
.	.	TRBV2	TRBJ2-7	CASSEGGRRYYEQYF	TGTGCCAGCAGTGAGGGAGGACGGAGGTACTACGAGCAGTACTTC
.	many	TRBV3-1	TRBJ1-2	CASTSNGAYGYTF	TGTGCCAGCACATCAAACGGAGCTTATGGCTACACCTTC
.	few	TRBV25-1	TRBJ1-1	CASSDRVRNTEAFF	TGTGCCAGCAGTGACAGGGTAAGGAACACTGAAGCTTTCTTT
TRBD1	many	TRBV5-1	TRBJ1-6	CASSDDRGRNSPLHF	TGCGCCAGCAGTGATGACAGGGGGCGGAATTCACCCCTCCACTTT
TRBD1	few	TRBV5-6	TRBJ2-3	CASSPDRASSTDTQYF	TGTGCCAGCAGCCCGGACAGGGCATCTAGCACAGATACGCAGTATTTT
TRBD1	few	TRBV20-1	TRBJ1-2	CSARGQGDYGYTF	TGCAGTGCTAGGGGACAGGGCGACTATGGCTACACCTTC
.	many	TRBV5-1	TRBJ2-3	CASKLPTGGATDTQYF	TGCGCCAGCAAATTACCGACAGGTGGGGCCACAGATACGCAGTATTTT
TRBD2	.	TRBV10-2	TRBJ2-1	CASSARTSGSSEQFF	TGCGCCAGCAGTGCAAGGACTAGCGGGAGCTCTGAGCAGTTCTTC
.	few	TRBV10-3	TRBJ1-5	CAISELGPSNQPQHF	TGTGCCATCAGTGAGCTGGGACCCAGCAATCAGCCCCAGCATTTT
.	many	TRBV27	TRBJ2-1	CAPGPNSYNEQFF	TGTGCCCCGGGTCCGAATTCCTACAATGAGCAGTTCTTC
.	.	TRBV9	TRBJ1-2	CASSIHREGYTF	TGTGCCAGCAGCATACACAGGGAAGGCTACACCTTC
.	.	TRBV2	TRBJ2-2	CASSVGIGELFF	TGTGCCAGCAGTGTTGGGATCGGGGAGCTGTTTTTT
TRBD1	.	TRBV27	TRBJ2-1	CASSPRDRNHREQFF	TGTGCCAGCAGTCCCCGGGACAGGAACCACCGTGAGCAGTTCTTC
TRBD2	many	TRBV10-3	TRBJ2-3	CAISIAGVVDTQYF	TGTGCCATCAGTATAGCGGGAGTGGTAGATACGCAGTATTTT
TRBD1	many	TRBV7-8	TRBJ1-6	CASSLTTGVYNSPLHF	TGTGCCAGCAGCTTAACGACAGGGGTGTATAATTCACCCCTCCACTTT
TRBD1	few	TRBV6-1	TRBJ1-5	CASRQGNDQPQHF	TGTGCCAGCAGACAGGGGAATGATCAGCCCCAGCATTTT
TRBD1	many	TRBV3-1	TRBJ2-7	CASSLPGQGSYEQYF	TGTGCCAGCAGCCTACCGGGACAGGGCTCCTACGAGCAGTACTTC
.	.	TRBV7-9	TRBJ2-3	CASSPRKKGDTQYF	TGTGCCAGCAGCCCGAGAAAAAAAGGGGATACGCAGTATTTT
.	.	TRBV19	TRBJ2-1	CASSGDSGYNEQFF	TGTGCCAGTAGTGGGGATAGTGGATACAATGAGCAGTTCTTC
.	.	TRBV12-3/TRBV12-4	TRBJ2-2	CASRPTGFTGELFF	TGTGCCAGCAGACCCACAGGGTTCACCGGGGAGCTGTTTTTT
.	few	TRBV20-1	TRBJ2-1	CSAIKTGRLFNEQFF	TGCAGTGCTATAAAAACAGGTAGACTTTTCAATGAGCAGTTCTTC
.	few	TRBV20-1	TRBJ2-1	CSASPGSYNEQFF	TGCAGTGCTAGTCCAGGGAGCTACAATGAGCAGTTCTTC
TRBD2	.	TRBV19	TRBJ2-3	CASTSRDYNTDTQYF	TGTGCCAGTACCTCCCGGGACTATAACACAGATACGCAGTATTTT
.	many	TRBV11-2	TRBJ2-5	CASSSLGHEYF	TGTGCCAGCAGCTCCCTAGGTCACGAATACTTC
.	many	TRBV10-3	TRBJ2-7	CAISESKGTYEQYF	TGTGCCATCAGTGAGTCGAAAGGGACCTACGAGCAGTACTTC
.	many	TRBV11-2	TRBJ2-7	CASRFLRTRSYEQYF	TGTGCCAGCAGATTTCTGAGGACGCGTTCCTACGAGCAGTACTTC
.	.	TRBV20-1	TRBJ2-7	CSATHVMGDSYEQYF	TGCAGTGCTACCCACGTAATGGGAGACTCCTACGAGCAGTACTTC
.	many	TRBV27	TRBJ2-7	CASSLGGTHSYEQYF	TGTGCCAGCAGTTTAGGCGGGACACACTCCTACGAGCAGTACTTC
TRBD2	.	TRBV5-8	TRBJ2-3	CASSLNGRVDTDTQYF	TGTGCCAGCAGCTTAAACGGGAGGGTCGACACAGATACGCAGTATTTT
TRBD1	.	TRBV19	TRBJ2-7	CASRRQGTENEQYF	TGTGCCAGCCGCAGACAGGGCACGGAAAACGAGCAGTACTTC
TRBD1	.	TRBV5-5	TRBJ1-1	CASSLAPGTVNTEAFF	TGTGCCAGCAGCTTAGCCCCTGGGACAGTGAACACTGAAGCTTTCTTT